Listed below are T cell receptor beta chains from one sample, sequenced in a study of cytotoxic CD8 clonotypes in ibrutinib-treated CLL. Some clones are missing from TCRdb's copy, which holds only in-frame ones; the method was immunoSEQ multiplex PCR. The sample consists of about 160,000 clones, roughly four fifths of them appearing once. This material consisted of PBMCs, taken after 12 months of ibrutinib treatment. Receptor source: a human donor with chronic lymphocytic leukemia. Both conserved end residues are part of each CDR3. The D gene is left open where the match is weak. Size is omitted from some rows. Given values are once, few, many or a class for expanded clones.

v_gene: TRBV6-1
j_gene: TRBJ2-5
abundance: -
d_gene: TRBD2
CDR3aa: CASSPSGGASETQYF
CDR3nt: TGTGCCAGCAGTCCTAGCGGGGGGGCATCGGAGACCCAGTACTTC

v_gene: TRBV9
j_gene: TRBJ2-3
abundance: -
d_gene: TRBD2
CDR3aa: CASQTSGVAGDTQYF
CDR3nt: TGTGCCAGCCAGACTAGCGGGGTTGCAGGAGATACGCAGTATTTT

v_gene: TRBV6-5
j_gene: TRBJ2-7
abundance: -
d_gene: TRBD1
CDR3aa: CASSYGQGGSYEQYF
CDR3nt: TGTGCCAGCAGTTACGGACAGGGTGGGTCCTACGAGCAGTACTTC

v_gene: TRBV5-4
j_gene: TRBJ2-7
abundance: -
d_gene: -
CDR3aa: CASSLGGSVVGEQYF
CDR3nt: TGTGCCAGCAGCTTGGGGGGTTCCGTGGTTGGGGAGCAGTACTTC

v_gene: TRBV6-6
j_gene: TRBJ2-1
abundance: -
d_gene: TRBD1
CDR3aa: CASSTDRGPTYNEQFF
CDR3nt: TGTGCCAGCAGTACGGACAGGGGTCCAACCTACAATGAGCAGTTCTTC

v_gene: TRBV27
j_gene: TRBJ2-1
abundance: -
d_gene: TRBD1
CDR3aa: CASSFFLPTQTGGQQFF
CDR3nt: TGTGCCAGCAGTTTTTTTCTTCCCACTCAAACAGGGGGCCAGCAGTTCTTC

v_gene: TRBV7-6
j_gene: TRBJ2-2
abundance: -
d_gene: TRBD2
CDR3aa: CASSGHGTSGANTGELFF
CDR3nt: TGTGCCAGCAGCGGGCACGGGACTAGCGGAGCGAACACCGGGGAGCTGTTTTTT

v_gene: TRBV2
j_gene: TRBJ1-2
abundance: -
d_gene: -
CDR3aa: CASRGDGTHGYTF
CDR3nt: TGTGCCAGCAGGGGGGACGGCACCCATGGCTACACCTTC

v_gene: TRBV6-5
j_gene: TRBJ1-1
abundance: -
d_gene: -
CDR3aa: CASNGYRDGGTEAFF
CDR3nt: TGTGCCAGCAATGGATACCGGGACGGGGGCACTGAAGCTTTCTTT

v_gene: TRBV5-6
j_gene: TRBJ2-3
abundance: -
d_gene: -
CDR3aa: CASSLRGRADTQYF
CDR3nt: TGTGCCAGCAGCTTGAGGGGGAGGGCAGATACGCAGTATTTT

v_gene: TRBV5-1
j_gene: TRBJ1-2
abundance: -
d_gene: -
CDR3aa: CASSLAGAGQGYTF
CDR3nt: TGCGCCAGCAGCTTGGCCGGGGCAGGACAGGGCTACACCTTC

v_gene: TRBV9
j_gene: TRBJ2-5
abundance: -
d_gene: -
CDR3aa: CASSVATGGGETQYF
CDR3nt: TGTGCCAGCAGCGTAGCGACAGGTGGAGGAGAGACCCAGTACTTC

v_gene: TRBV19
j_gene: TRBJ2-3
abundance: -
d_gene: -
CDR3aa: CASRDLSTDTQYF
CDR3nt: TGTGCCAGTAGAGATCTGAGCACAGATACGCAGTATTTT

v_gene: TRBV7-9
j_gene: TRBJ2-3
abundance: -
d_gene: TRBD1
CDR3aa: CASSRTGVVDTQYF
CDR3nt: TGTGCCAGCAGCCGGACAGGGGTCGTCGATACGCAGTATTTT

v_gene: TRBV7-8
j_gene: TRBJ2-2
abundance: -
d_gene: -
CDR3aa: CATRRRPNTGELFF
CDR3nt: TGTGCCACCCGACGGAGGCCGAACACCGGGGAGCTGTTTTTT

v_gene: TRBV28
j_gene: TRBJ1-6
abundance: -
d_gene: -
CDR3aa: CASSLKQEGGNSPLHF
CDR3nt: TGTGCCAGCAGTTTAAAGCAAGAGGGAGGAAATTCACCCCTCCACTTT

v_gene: TRBV18
j_gene: TRBJ2-3
abundance: -
d_gene: TRBD2
CDR3aa: CASSQLAGSTDTQYF
CDR3nt: TGTGCCAGCTCCCAACTAGCGGGAAGCACAGATACGCAGTATTTT

v_gene: TRBV30
j_gene: TRBJ1-1
abundance: -
d_gene: -
CDR3aa: CAWRGDNRGTEAFF
CDR3nt: TGTGCCTGGAGAGGAGACAACCGGGGGACTGAAGCTTTCTTT

v_gene: TRBV19
j_gene: TRBJ1-2
abundance: -
d_gene: -
CDR3aa: CASNPRITGMYGYTF
CDR3nt: TGTGCCAGTAATCCACGGATTACAGGAATGTATGGCTACACCTTC

v_gene: TRBV18
j_gene: TRBJ1-1
abundance: -
d_gene: -
CDR3aa: CASSLTVNTEAFF
CDR3nt: TGTGCCAGCTCCCTAACAGTTAACACTGAAGCTTTCTTT

v_gene: TRBV28
j_gene: TRBJ2-4
abundance: many
d_gene: -
CDR3aa: CASSTTGFLAKNIQYF
CDR3nt: TGTGCCAGCAGTACGACGGGGTTCCTAGCCAAAAACATTCAGTACTTC

v_gene: TRBV19
j_gene: TRBJ1-1
abundance: few
d_gene: TRBD1
CDR3aa: CASSTHPGTGRVNTEAFF
CDR3nt: TGTGCCAGTTCGACTCACCCGGGGACAGGGCGGGTGAACACTGAAGCTTTCTTT

v_gene: TRBV7-3
j_gene: TRBJ2-1
abundance: -
d_gene: TRBD1
CDR3aa: CASSTGTGGNEQFF
CDR3nt: TGTGCCAGCAGTACCGGGACAGGGGGCAATGAGCAGTTCTTC

v_gene: TRBV2
j_gene: TRBJ2-7
abundance: -
d_gene: TRBD1
CDR3aa: CASSEERTGGFEQYF
CDR3nt: TGTGCCAGCAGTGAAGAAAGGACAGGGGGCTTCGAGCAGTACTTC

v_gene: TRBV18
j_gene: TRBJ2-7
abundance: -
d_gene: TRBD2
CDR3aa: CASSPKNGLAPSYEQYF
CDR3nt: TGTGCCAGCTCACCAAAAAATGGACTAGCCCCCTCCTACGAGCAGTACTTC

v_gene: TRBV29-1
j_gene: TRBJ2-2
abundance: -
d_gene: -
CDR3aa: CSVGGGNTGELFF
CDR3nt: TGCAGCGTTGGTGGCGGGAACACCGGGGAGCTGTTTTTT

v_gene: TRBV28
j_gene: TRBJ2-3
abundance: -
d_gene: TRBD1
CDR3aa: CASPGPDRGLTDTQYF
CDR3nt: TGTGCCAGCCCTGGTCCCGACAGGGGGCTCACAGATACGCAGTATTTT

v_gene: TRBV2
j_gene: TRBJ2-3
abundance: -
d_gene: TRBD2
CDR3aa: CASSGMRLAGGDTQYF
CDR3nt: TGTGCCAGCAGTGGGATGAGGCTAGCGGGAGGAGATACGCAGTATTTT

v_gene: TRBV7-3
j_gene: TRBJ1-1
abundance: -
d_gene: TRBD1
CDR3aa: CASSQGQGLRAFF
CDR3nt: TGTGCCAGCAGCCAAGGACAGGGGCTGCGGGCTTTCTTT

v_gene: TRBV19
j_gene: TRBJ1-2
abundance: -
d_gene: -
CDR3aa: CASSIDGLSGRGYTF
CDR3nt: TGTGCCAGTAGTATAGATGGTTTGTCGGGGAGGGGCTACACCTTC

v_gene: TRBV7-7
j_gene: TRBJ2-5
abundance: -
d_gene: -
CDR3aa: CASSLELAGGAQYF
CDR3nt: TGTGCTAGCAGCTTAGAATTGGCAGGAGGGGCCCAGTACTTC

v_gene: TRBV7-6
j_gene: TRBJ2-6
abundance: -
d_gene: TRBD2
CDR3aa: CASSSRWAREATGANVLTF
CDR3nt: TGTGCCAGCAGCTCCCGATGGGCCCGGGAGGCAACTGGGGCCAACGTCCTGACTTTC

v_gene: TRBV5-1
j_gene: TRBJ2-3
abundance: -
d_gene: TRBD2
CDR3aa: CASSLVGTSVADTQYF
CDR3nt: TGCGCCAGCAGCTTGGTAGGGACTAGCGTCGCAGATACGCAGTATTTT

v_gene: TRBV4-3
j_gene: TRBJ2-2
abundance: -
d_gene: -
CDR3aa: CASSQGRLNTGELFF
CDR3nt: TGCGCCAGCAGCCAAGGGAGGTTGAACACCGGGGAGCTGTTTTTT

v_gene: TRBV7-2
j_gene: TRBJ1-4
abundance: -
d_gene: -
CDR3aa: CASSFVGATNEKLFF
CDR3nt: TGTGCCAGCAGCTTTGTGGGAGCAACTAATGAAAAACTGTTTTTT

v_gene: TRBV7-8
j_gene: TRBJ2-7
abundance: -
d_gene: -
CDR3aa: CASSLEPGSYEQYF
CDR3nt: TGTGCCAGCAGCTTGGAACCGGGGTCCTACGAGCAGTACTTC

v_gene: TRBV5-1
j_gene: TRBJ2-3
abundance: few
d_gene: -
CDR3aa: CASSLGGTEDTQYF
CDR3nt: TGCGCCAGCAGCTTGGGCGGGACGGAGGATACGCAGTATTTT

v_gene: TRBV7-2
j_gene: TRBJ1-5
abundance: -
d_gene: TRBD1
CDR3aa: CASSLGTQGYIYQPQHF
CDR3nt: TGTGCCAGCAGCTTAGGGACACAGGGGTATATTTATCAGCCCCAGCATTTT

v_gene: TRBV5-1
j_gene: TRBJ2-7
abundance: -
d_gene: TRBD1
CDR3aa: CASTLAPGQDYEQYF
CDR3nt: TGCGCCAGCACCTTAGCCCCGGGACAGGATTACGAGCAGTACTTC

v_gene: TRBV10-3
j_gene: TRBJ2-3
abundance: -
d_gene: TRBD2
CDR3aa: CAVGGGRAPDTQYF
CDR3nt: TGTGCCGTCGGGGGCGGGAGGGCCCCAGATACGCAGTATTTT

v_gene: TRBV5-1
j_gene: TRBJ1-1
abundance: few
d_gene: -
CDR3aa: CATRRSGEYTEAFF
CDR3nt: TGCGCCACCCGGCGTTCAGGGGAATACACTGAAGCTTTCTTT

v_gene: TRBV27
j_gene: TRBJ2-2
abundance: -
d_gene: TRBD2
CDR3aa: CASRLTSGGRGELFF
CDR3nt: TGTGCCAGCAGGCTGACTAGCGGGGGACGCGGGGAGCTGTTTTTT

v_gene: TRBV10-3
j_gene: TRBJ1-6
abundance: -
d_gene: -
CDR3aa: CAISEGQTYNSPLHF
CDR3nt: TGTGCCATCAGTGAGGGACAGACTTATAATTCACCCCTCCACTTT

v_gene: TRBV6-4
j_gene: TRBJ1-5
abundance: -
d_gene: TRBD1
CDR3aa: CASMIWDRERGNQPQHF
CDR3nt: TGTGCCAGCATGATCTGGGACAGGGAAAGGGGCAATCAGCCCCAGCATTTT

v_gene: TRBV23-1
j_gene: TRBJ1-2
abundance: -
d_gene: TRBD1
CDR3aa: CASSPQGVGGGYGYTF
CDR3nt: TGCGCCAGCAGTCCGCAGGGGGTCGGTGGAGGATATGGCTACACCTTC

v_gene: TRBV5-8
j_gene: TRBJ2-3
abundance: -
d_gene: TRBD1
CDR3aa: CASTRTGTGRADTQYF
CDR3nt: TGTGCCAGCACGCGTACCGGGACAGGGAGGGCAGATACGCAGTATTTT

v_gene: TRBV29-1
j_gene: TRBJ2-7
abundance: -
d_gene: TRBD1
CDR3aa: CSVERTGGNEQYF
CDR3nt: TGCAGCGTTGAAAGGACAGGGGGCAACGAGCAGTACTTC

v_gene: TRBV5-1
j_gene: TRBJ2-3
abundance: -
d_gene: -
CDR3aa: CASSLGPGSGGTDTQYF
CDR3nt: TGCGCCAGCAGCTTGGGGCCAGGATCCGGAGGCACAGATACGCAGTATTTT

v_gene: TRBV28
j_gene: TRBJ2-1
abundance: -
d_gene: -
CDR3aa: CASSLYPKQFF
CDR3nt: TGTGCCAGCAGTTTATATCCAAAGCAGTTCTTC

v_gene: TRBV27
j_gene: TRBJ1-4
abundance: -
d_gene: -
CDR3aa: CASSRQASNEKLFF
CDR3nt: TGTGCCAGCAGTCGACAGGCTTCTAATGAAAAACTGTTTTTT

v_gene: TRBV7-9
j_gene: TRBJ2-6
abundance: -
d_gene: -
CDR3aa: CASSLTRDRRSGANVLTF
CDR3nt: TGTGCCAGCAGCTTAACCCGGGACCGTCGCTCTGGGGCCAACGTCCTGACTTTC

v_gene: TRBV7-2
j_gene: TRBJ1-5
abundance: -
d_gene: -
CDR3aa: CASSPGRAGNQPQHF
CDR3nt: TGTGCCAGCAGCCCCGGCAGGGCGGGCAATCAGCCCCAGCATTTT

v_gene: TRBV7-9
j_gene: TRBJ2-4
abundance: few
d_gene: TRBD1
CDR3aa: CASSSGQHGIQYF
CDR3nt: TGTGCCAGCAGCTCGGGACAGCACGGCATTCAGTACTTC